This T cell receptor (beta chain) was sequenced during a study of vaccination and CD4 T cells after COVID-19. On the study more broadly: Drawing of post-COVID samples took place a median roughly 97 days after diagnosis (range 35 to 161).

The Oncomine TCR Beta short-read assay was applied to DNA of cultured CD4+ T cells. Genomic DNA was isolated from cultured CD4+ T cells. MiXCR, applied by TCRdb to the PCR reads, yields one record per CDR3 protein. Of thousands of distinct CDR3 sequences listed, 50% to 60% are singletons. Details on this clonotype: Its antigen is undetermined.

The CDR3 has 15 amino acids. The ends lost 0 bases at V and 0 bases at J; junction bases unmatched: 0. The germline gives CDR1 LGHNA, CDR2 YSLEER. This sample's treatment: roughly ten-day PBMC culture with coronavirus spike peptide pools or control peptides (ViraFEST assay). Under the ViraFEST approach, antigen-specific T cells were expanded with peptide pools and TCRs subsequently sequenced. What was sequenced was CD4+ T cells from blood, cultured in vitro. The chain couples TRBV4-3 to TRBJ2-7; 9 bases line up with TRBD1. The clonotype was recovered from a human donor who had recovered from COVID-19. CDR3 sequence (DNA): TGCGCCAGCAGCCAAGAACAGGGGGCCTCCTACGAGCAGTACTTC. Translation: CASSQEQGASYEQYF.